This T cell receptor (beta chain) comes out of a study of T cell changes during pregnancy in multiple sclerosis. This CDR3 spans 13 amino acids. Trimming stripped 2 bases from V and 3 bases from J, with 11 bases between. Germline CDR1 GTSNPN, CDR2 SVGIG (reference sequence). Sequencing used immunoSEQ multiplex PCR; TCRdb keeps in-frame clones, though not all of them. The profile shows 60,000 to 70,000 clones, 91% of them singletons. The receptor comes from a female donor in good health, enrolled as a control in a pregnancy study. J is TRBJ2-7 and V is TRBV30; D is undetermined. The sequencing used peripheral blood, collected after pregnancy. The CDR3 DNA follows: TGTGCCTGGAGTTTCTCCCTGTACTACGAGCAGTACTTC. Amino acid sequence: CAWSFSLYYEQYF.